One sample yielded the 32 T cell receptor beta chains listed below, sequenced in a study of control samples from healthy donors and cancer patients. TCRdb keeps only in-frame clones here, not all; method: immunoSEQ multiplex PCR. The data contain roughly 120,000 clones, 88% of them seen just once; the ten biggest clones take up 2% to 3%. The sample consisted of blood. The origin of the receptors is a woman in her 70s in good health.

This chain connects TRBV7-3 to TRBJ1-6; TRBD1 agrees at 10 bases. The trim removed 5 bases at V and 6 bases at J, leaving 4 bases unmatched. Per germline, CDR1 SGHTA and CDR2 FQGTGA. CDR3 length equals 15 residues. The CDR3 coding sequence is TGTGCCAGCAGCCCTCGGACAGGGGGTAATTCACCCCTCCACTTT. Translation gives CASSPRTGGNSPLHF.

The J gene is TRBJ2-5, the V gene TRBV11-2; D uncertain. Per the germline V gene, CDR1 is SGHAT and CDR2 is FQNNGV. CDR3 length equals 14 residues. Trimming took 1 base from V and 5 from J, leaving 11 bases between them. This CDR3 reads CASSLVGNIETQYF. The CDR3 DNA reads TGTGCCAGCAGCTTAGTTGGGAATATCGAGACCCAGTACTTC.

The chain couples TRBV5-6 to TRBJ2-5; 7 nucleotides match TRBD2. Germline-derived CDR1 and CDR2 are SGHDT and YYEEEE. The trim removed 4 bases at V and 4 bases at J, leaving 7 bases unmatched. The CDR3 is made up of 14 amino acids. In nucleotides, the CDR3 is TGTGCCAGCAGCACGCGGACTAGACCAGAGACCCAGTACTTC. This encodes CASSTRTRPETQYF.

The rearrangement links TRBV23-1 to TRBJ1-3; 7 bases are a match to TRBD1. TRBV23-1 is given ORF status, its function remaining uncertain. V shed 3 bases, J shed 8 bases, and the junction held 7 bases outside the gene matches. The CDR3 is 14 amino acids. CDR3 protein: CASSQSAGGDTIYF. Here the CDR3 DNA reads TGCGCCAGCAGTCAGTCGGCAGGGGGAGACACCATATATTTT.

V gene TRBV3-1 (or the pseudogene TRBV3-2) combines with J gene TRBJ1-1, with D unresolved. CDR3 length: 12 amino acids. V lost 4 bases and J 4 bases, leaving 7 bases between the germline ends. Germline V gene data show CDR1 as LGHDT and CDR2 as YNNKEL (reference sequence). This CDR3 reads CASSRGGTEAFF. CDR3 nucleotides: TGTGCCAGCAGCCGGGGTGGCACTGAAGCTTTCTTT.

V is TRBV12-3 or TRBV12-4 and J is TRBJ1-4; D perhaps matches TRBD1 (5 bases). The CDR3 runs to 13 residues. V was trimmed by 7 bases and J by 2 bases, leaving 8 bases between them. The CDR3 loop is CASTAGTNEKLFF. CDR3 in DNA: TGTGCCAGCACCGCAGGGACTAATGAAAAACTGTTTTTT.

V is TRBV7-9 and J is TRBJ2-3, with no clear D. The germline CDR1 and CDR2 sequences are SEHNR and FQNEAQ (reference sequence). The CDR3 runs to 12 residues. Deletions cut 5 bases from V and 5 bases from J, with 8 bases between. The CDR3 protein is CASSQREDTQYF. CDR3 DNA sequence: TGTGCCAGCAGCCAACGAGAAGATACGCAGTATTTT.

The chain links TRBV3-1 (or the pseudogene TRBV3-2) to TRBJ1-3, with a weak D call TRBD1 (5 bases). With 1 base removed from V and 7 bases from J, the gap between germline ends came to 17 bases. CDR1 is LGHDT, CDR2 YNNKEL, per germline (reference sequence). CDR3 size: 16 residues. The CDR3 sequence: CASSQVFGGTGNTIYF. The DNA for the CDR3 is TGTGCCAGCAGCCAAGTATTTGGAGGGACGGGTAACACCATATATTTT.

The chain joins TRBV6-2 or TRBV6-3 to TRBJ2-3, with 9 bases matching TRBD1. CDR1 is MNHEY, CDR2 SVGEGT, per germline. The CDR3 has 15 amino acids. V was pared by 5 bases and J by 2 bases, with 5 bases of the junction left unmatched. The DNA of the CDR3 is TGTGCCAGCAGTCCCGGGACAGGGTACACAGATACGCAGTATTTT. It specifies CASSPGTGYTDTQYF.

This clone was recorded once. This chain uses TRBV6-2 or TRBV6-3 with TRBJ1-1; 8 positions match TRBD1. Trimming at V came to 3 bases and at J to 4 bases, leaving 4 bases not matched to a gene. The CDR3 consists of 14 residues. Germline CDR1 MNHEY, CDR2 SVGEGT. DNA of the CDR3: TGTGCCAGCAGTTATCAGGGGGCAGGCACTGAAGCTTTCTTT. It codes for CASSYQGAGTEAFF.

This clone is a singleton in its sample. The V gene is TRBV2, the J gene TRBJ2-2; 7 bases are shared with TRBD2. Germline V gene lookup returns CDR1 SNHLY and CDR2 FYNNEI. CDR3 length: 15 amino acids. V was pared by 6 bases and J by 5 bases, with 9 bases of the junction left unmatched. The CDR3 reads CASRRSGAGTGELFF. CDR3 DNA: TGTGCCAGCAGGAGAAGCGGGGCGGGGACCGGGGAGCTGTTTTTT.

The chain employs TRBV5-5 and TRBJ2-1; D might be TRBD1 or TRBD2, each matching 5 bases. Trimming removed 2 bases at V and 9 bases at J, with 18 bases between. Germline V gene sequence: CDR1 SGHKS, CDR2 YYEKEE (reference sequence). This CDR3 has 15 amino acids. The CDR3 reads CASSLLGPGPAEQFF. CDR3 nucleotides: TGTGCCAGCAGCTTACTGGGACCTGGGCCAGCTGAGCAGTTCTTC.

V gene TRBV7-2 combines with J gene TRBJ2-4, with 7 bases matching TRBD1. V lost 7 bases, J lost 8 bases, and 11 bases stayed unmatched. CDR3 size: 14 residues. Germline lookup yields CDR1 SGHTA and CDR2 FQGNSA. CDR3 loop: CASTPQGPLDIQYF. The CDR3 coding sequence is TGTGCCAGCACCCCACAGGGGCCCCTCGACATTCAGTACTTC. The complete variable domain, with remaining parts taken from reference TRBV7-2 and TRBJ2-4, reads GAGVSQSPSNKVTEKGKDVELRCDPISGHTALYWYRQSLGQGLEFLIYFQGNSAPDKSGLPSDRFSAERTGGSVSTLTIQRTQQEDSAVYLCASTPQGPLDIQYFGAGTRLSVL.

The chain links TRBV5-1 to TRBJ1-3, with TRBD1 as a possible D gene (6 bases). The germline gives CDR1 SGHRS, CDR2 YFSETQ. Between the trimmed V and J ends, which lost 2 bases and 1 base, there was a span of 10 bases. This CDR3 spans 15 amino acids. The CDR3 protein is CASSFTGFSGNTIYF. In nucleotides, the CDR3 is TGCGCCAGCAGCTTCACAGGGTTTTCTGGAAACACCATATATTTT.

Relative to its sample, this clone is large (0.1 to 1%). The V call is TRBV6-5, the J call TRBJ1-1; D is unresolved. The CDR3 has 13 amino acids. CDR1 MNHEY and CDR2 SVGAGI come from the germline V gene. V was cut by 4 bases and J by 1 base, with 7 bases left in between. In DNA form, the CDR3 reads TGTGCCAGCAGTTTTGGGAAGAACACTGAAGCTTTCTTT. Encoded protein: CASSFGKNTEAFF.

J is TRBJ1-2 and V is TRBV18; weak D call: TRBD1 (5 bases). The ends were cut back, 2 bases at V and 3 bases at J, with 7 bases in the middle. CDR1 KGHSH and CDR2 LQKENI come from the germline V gene. The CDR3 covers 13 residues. CDR3 sequence: CASSPRGDYGYTF. The CDR3 DNA reads as TGTGCCAGCTCACCAAGAGGGGACTATGGCTACACCTTC.

The rearrangement links TRBV13 to TRBJ2-3; 15 nucleotides match TRBD2. The CDR3 is 21 residues long. Trimming at V came to 1 base and at J to 4 bases, leaving 15 bases not matched to a gene. Germline V gene data show CDR1 as PRHDT and CDR2 as FYEKMQ (reference sequence). CDR3 residues: CASSLAVPGLAGGGPPDTQYF. CDR3 nucleotides: TGTGCCAGCAGCTTAGCGGTGCCGGGACTAGCGGGGGGTGGCCCCCCAGATACGCAGTATTTT.

The V gene is TRBV4-3, the J gene TRBJ1-2, with TRBD1 matching over 7 bases. The CDR3 totals 15 residues. The V and J ends lost 0 bases and 5 bases, in that order; junction bases with no gene match: 6. Per germline, CDR1 LGHNA and CDR2 YSLEER. The CDR3, as DNA: TGCGCCAGCAGCCAAGATTTGGGCAGGGGGTATGGCTACACCTTC. Translation gives CASSQDLGRGYGYTF.

This rearrangement joins TRBV21-1 to TRBJ2-1. TRBV21-1 is annotated as a pseudogene. CDR3 length: 17 residues. In DNA form, the CDR3 reads TGTGCCAGCAGCAAAGATCTGGGCGGACCGTCCTACAATGAGCAGTTCTTC. Protein sequence: CASSKDLGGPSYNEQFF.

J is TRBJ1-1 and V is TRBV27; 7 nucleotides align to TRBD1. The CDR3 sequence is 12 residues long. CDR1 is MNHEY, CDR2 SMNVEV, per germline (reference sequence). V lost 6 bases, J lost 7 bases, and 5 bases stayed unmatched. For the CDR3, the DNA is TGTGCCAGCAGCCGGACAGGCCTTGAAGCTTTCTTT. It is translated as CASSRTGLEAFF.

CDR3 sequence (DNA): TGTGCCAGCAGCGCAGGGGGCGGCCCAGATACGCAGTATTTT. This codes for CASSAGGGPDTQYF. The genes are TRBV9 and TRBJ2-3; TRBD1 aligns across 8 bases. The length of the CDR3 is 14 residues. Germline loops: CDR1 SGDLS, CDR2 YYNGEE. Unmatched junction bases numbered 4, after V lost 3 bases and J lost 4 bases. The variable domain in full, with the rest retrieved from reference TRBV9 and TRBJ2-3, is DSGVTQTPKHLITATGQRVTLRCSPRSGDLSVYWYQQSLDQGLQFLIQYYNGEERAKGNILERFSAQQFPDLHSELNLSSLELGDSALYFCASSAGGGPDTQYFGPGTRLTVL.

This sequence joins TRBV19 and TRBJ1-4; D is ambiguous. There are 16 residues in the CDR3. Deletions cut 4 bases from V and 10 bases from J, with 22 bases between. The germline V gene encodes CDR1 LNHDA and CDR2 SQIVND (reference sequence). CDR3 amino acids: CASSSRGRTVVGKLFF. The CDR3 DNA reads TGTGCCAGTAGTAGCCGCGGACGGACCGTGGTTGGAAAACTGTTTTTT.

The chain has TRBV5-1 and TRBJ2-1; 9 bases match TRBD2. This CDR3 has 16 amino acids. V gave up 0 bases and J gave up 7 bases; unmatched junction bases: 8. Germline CDR1 is SGHRS and CDR2 is YFSETQ. In nucleotides, the CDR3 is TGCGCCAGCAGCTTGGTAACTAGCGGGCGACTAAATGAGCAGTTCTTC. It is translated as CASSLVTSGRLNEQFF.

The V and J genes are TRBV7-8 and TRBJ1-4; D might be TRBD1 (6 bases). V was cut by 4 bases and J by 4 bases, with 13 bases left in between. CDR1 and CDR2 (germline): SGHVS, FQNEAQ. The CDR3 contains 15 residues. CDR3 DNA: TGTGCCAGCAGCTCAACGACAGGCATTAATGAAAAACTGTTTTTT. Translating it yields CASSSTTGINEKLFF.

The chain joins TRBV19 to TRBJ1-4; D unresolved. V was trimmed by 1 base and J by 2 bases, leaving 8 bases between them. CDR1 is LNHDA and CDR2 is SQIVND in the germline V gene (reference sequence). The length of the CDR3 is 15 residues. CDR3 sequence: CASSIAGSTNEKLFF. CDR3 in DNA: TGTGCCAGTAGTATAGCTGGTTCGACTAATGAAAAACTGTTTTTT. The complete variable domain, with remaining parts taken from reference TRBV19 and TRBJ1-4, reads DGGITQSPKYLFRKEGQNVTLSCEQNLNHDAMYWYRQDPGQGLRLIYYSQIVNDFQKGDIAEGYSVSREKKESFPLTVTSAQKNPTAFYLCASSIAGSTNEKLFFGSGTQLSVL.

V and J are TRBV5-1 and TRBJ2-7, with 7 bases that match TRBD1. Germline V gene lookup returns CDR1 SGHRS and CDR2 YFSETQ. The CDR3 covers 12 residues. Losses at the gene ends were 7 bases for V and 7 bases for J; bases not matched to a gene: 8. CDR3 DNA: TGCGCCAGCGCCCTGACAGGGAAGGAGCAGTACTTC. The encoded protein is CASALTGKEQYF.

The V call is TRBV19, the J call TRBJ1-2; D is possibly TRBD1 (6 bases). With 5 bases removed from V and 6 bases from J, the gap between germline ends came to 10 bases. CDR1 LNHDA and CDR2 SQIVND come from the germline V gene (reference sequence). The CDR3 consists of 12 residues. CDR3 sequence: CASSPGAHGYTF. CDR3 DNA: TGTGCCAGTAGTCCAGGGGCCCATGGCTACACCTTC.

V usage is TRBV6-1 and J usage is TRBJ1-2, with a tentative D call TRBD1 (6 bases). In germline, CDR1 is MNHNS, CDR2 SASEGT. This CDR3 spans 17 amino acids. Trimming took 3 bases from V and 4 from J, leaving 21 bases between them. The DNA of the CDR3 is TGTGCCAGCAGTGAGCATATTATGTCAGGGGCGGGCTATGGCTACACCTTC. Translation gives CASSEHIMSGAGYGYTF.

The V call is TRBV3-1 (or the pseudogene TRBV3-2), the J call TRBJ1-3, with a weak D call TRBD1 (6 bases). The CDR3 contains 14 residues. The V end was cut by 4 bases, the J end by 0 bases, with 7 bases between. Germline assignment: CDR1 LGHDT and CDR2 YNNKEL (reference sequence). CDR3 protein: CASSRGHSGNTIYF. CDR3 in DNA: TGTGCCAGCAGCCGGGGGCACTCTGGAAACACCATATATTTT.

V usage is TRBV11-2 and J usage is TRBJ1-3; no definite D call. The CDR3 has 15 residues. Germline lookup yields CDR1 SGHAT and CDR2 FQNNGV. The V end lost 2 bases, the J end lost 4 bases, and 12 bases lay between the germline ends. Here the CDR3 DNA reads TGTGCCAGCAGCTTAAAGCGGGCAGCAGGAAACACCATATATTTT. The encoded protein is CASSLKRAAGNTIYF.

This clone showed up just once. The rearrangement uses TRBV5-4 and TRBJ2-5; 10 bases are shared with TRBD2. This CDR3 has 16 residues. CDR1 is SGHNT and CDR2 is YYREEE in the germline V gene (reference sequence). J gave up 5 bases and V 4 bases, and 11 bases lay outside the gene matches. CDR3 nucleotides: TGTGCCAGCAGCGGGGAAGCGGGGGGGATTTATGAGACCCAGTACTTC. Its protein is CASSGEAGGIYETQYF.

The V call is TRBV6-2 or TRBV6-3, the J call TRBJ1-2, with no clear D. V lost 6 bases and J lost 7, with 21 bases in between. The length of the CDR3 is 15 residues. Germline CDR1 is MNHEY and CDR2 is SVGEGT. CDR3 loop: CASSDTPTAIIGYTF. CDR3 bases: TGTGCCAGCAGCGATACCCCGACGGCCATAATTGGCTACACCTTC.